This T cell receptor beta chain was recovered during a study of T-cell reconstitution after alpha-beta-depleted transplantation in children. The V end lost 5 bases, the J end lost 5 bases, and 15 bases lay between the germline ends. The CDR3 covers 14 residues. The germline V gene encodes CDR1 SNHLY and CDR2 FYNNEI. Preparation of the TCRbeta library was carried out with unique molecular identifiers. TCRdb reprocessed the PCR reads via MiXCR and lists one record per CDR3 protein. Here the sample spans fewer than 95,000 distinct CDR3 sequences, 12% being singletons. There are many counts of this clonotype.

This TCR was sampled from a human donor who donated a stem cell graft to a child with inherited bone marrow failure. Sample: PBMCs from the stem cell graft donor, taken from the stem cell graft. V and J are TRBV2 and TRBJ1-2, with a tentative D call TRBD1 (6 bases). CDR3 sequence: CASSRGGGAYGYTF. CDR3 DNA: TGTGCCAGCAGTAGGGGGGGGGGCGCATATGGCTACACCTTC.